The 10 T cell receptor beta chains listed next were all sequenced from one sample in a study of T cells in Graves' hyperthyroidism and ophthalmopathy. TCR beta CDR3 regions were amplified from RNA. Researchers ran a first-round RT-PCR on the TCR CDR3 using the HTBI primer set. TCRdb reanalysed the multiplex PCR reads using MiXCR and keeps one entry per CDR3 protein. This sample has 600,000 to 650,000 distinct CDR3 sequences, with about a fifth found just once. Sequenced sample: blood. These TCRs come from a man between 25 and 39 years old with Graves' ophthalmopathy.

This rearrangement joins TRBV20-1 to TRBJ2-3; D is possibly TRBD2 (6 bases). Between the trimmed V and J ends, which lost 7 bases and 0 bases, there was a span of 14 bases. The CDR3 length is 14 residues. From germline, CDR1 is DFQATT and CDR2 SNEGSKA (reference sequence). CDR3 sequence: CSVTLASSTDTQYF. The DNA of the CDR3 is TGCAGTGTTACCCTAGCGTCTAGCACAGATACGCAGTATTTT.

This clonotype was seen a handful of times. V and J are TRBV4-1 and TRBJ2-7; TRBD2 agrees at 7 bases. CDR1 is MGHRA and CDR2 is YSYEKL in the germline V gene. V was pared by 3 bases and J by 5 bases, with 10 bases of the junction left unmatched. This CDR3 is 15 amino acids long. The CDR3 loop is CASSQILGGPNEQYF. The CDR3 DNA sequence: TGCGCCAGCAGCCAGATCTTGGGAGGGCCCAACGAGCAGTACTTC.

In this sample, this clonotype turned up a few times. The rearrangement links TRBV10-3 to TRBJ1-2, with unresolved D. V dropped 4 bases and J dropped 3 bases, with 9 bases sitting between them. The V gene's germline CDR1 is ENHRY and CDR2 SYGVKD. This CDR3 has 13 residues. The CDR3 reads CAISVARDYGYTF. CDR3 nucleotides: TGTGCCATCAGTGTCGCCCGAGACTATGGCTACACCTTC.

This clonotype was observed at least ten times. This sequence joins TRBV6-2 or TRBV6-3 and TRBJ2-4, with 10 positions matching TRBD1. The CDR3 totals 14 residues. Germline values: CDR1 MNHEY, CDR2 SVGEGT. J gave up 8 bases and V 6 bases, and 7 bases lay outside the gene matches. The CDR3 protein is CASRRRQGAHIQYF. The CDR3 bases are TGTGCCAGCAGGCGTAGACAGGGGGCACACATTCAGTACTTC.

This clonotype turned up a few times. This chain uses TRBV27 with TRBJ1-1; D call uncertain. Germline CDR1 reads MNHEY; CDR2 reads SMNVEV (reference sequence). V was pared by 4 bases and J by 6 bases, with 12 bases between. The CDR3 runs to 13 residues. CDR3 residues: CASSSLLGAEAFF. CDR3 bases: TGTGCCAGCAGTTCGCTACTGGGAGCTGAAGCTTTCTTT.

The chain recombines TRBV6-1 with TRBJ2-6; the D gene is possibly TRBD2 (5 bases). Germline V lookup: CDR1 MNHNS, CDR2 SASEGT. Trimming removed 7 bases at V and 0 bases at J, with 16 bases between. CDR3 length: 17 residues. CDR3 protein: CASTPARVLSGANVLTF. The CDR3, as DNA: TGTGCCAGCACCCCCGCGAGGGTTCTCTCTGGGGCCAACGTCCTGACTTTC.

Comments on this clonotype: One base away lies a much larger clone, so this may be a sequencing read error. This chain joins TRBV11-1 and TRBJ1-1, with D maybe TRBD1 (5 bases). CDR3 size: 15 residues. Looked up from germline, CDR1 is SGHAT and CDR2 is FQDESV (reference sequence). The ends were cut back, 5 bases at V and 3 bases at J, with 16 bases in the middle. CDR3 sequence reads: CASSPDGGMYTEAFF. The CDR3 coding sequence is TGTGCCAGCAGCCCAGATGGGGGGATGTACACTGAAGCTTTCTTT.

As concerns this clonotype: This may be a read error, as it is one base from a much larger clone. No conserved phenylalanine or tryptophan ends this CDR3, so it is likely a read error. V usage is TRBV28 and J usage is TRBJ1-1; D possibly corresponds to TRBD1 (6 bases). The CDR3 runs to 14 residues. CDR1 is MDHEN and CDR2 is SYDVKM in the germline V gene. V lost 3 bases and J 1 base, leaving 9 bases between the germline ends. CDR3 loop: CASSFGGPNTEAFL. As DNA, the CDR3 is TGTGCCAGCAGTTTTGGGGGGCCGAACACTGAAGCTTTCCTT.

This chain joins TRBV5-1 and TRBJ2-2; the D gene could be TRBD1 or TRBD2 (5 bases each). The V gene's germline CDR1 is SGHRS and CDR2 YFSETQ. The CDR3 is made up of 16 amino acids. V was shortened by 4 bases and J by 5 bases, with 18 bases between the two germline ends. The chain's CDR3 is CASSLPGGTGTGELFF. The CDR3 DNA reads TGCGCCAGCAGCCTACCGGGTGGGACGGGGACCGGGGAGCTGTTTTTT.

The V and J genes are TRBV28 and TRBJ2-2; D is perhaps TRBD2 (6 bases). The ends were cut back, 3 bases at V and 0 bases at J, with 14 bases in the middle. Looked up from germline, CDR1 is MDHEN and CDR2 is SYDVKM. This CDR3 comprises 17 residues. CDR3 in amino acids: CASSFGAGRTNTGELFF. CDR3 DNA sequence: TGTGCCAGCAGTTTTGGGGCGGGACGGACGAACACCGGGGAGCTGTTTTTT.